This T cell receptor (beta chain) was retrieved from a study of blood T cell repertoires in COVID-19. Background on the study: Nucleic acid was either cDNA or gDNA, and it came from T cells, B-cell-depleted T cells, or PBMCs.

Authors' data handling: Nucleated cell number was recorded as an estimate derived from reference gene primer amplification. This table comes from immunoSEQ multiplex PCR, and its TCRdb copy is limited to in-frame clones, with some not included. The V and J calls and the clone size are those of that table, but D and trimming were determined from the DNA. In the table there are around 150,000 clones, roughly 81% of which are singletons. The V segment lost 7 bases and the J segment 5 bases; nucleotides outside the gene matches: 18. CDR1 is LNHDA and CDR2 is SQIVND in the germline V gene (reference sequence). The CDR3 length is 18 residues.

The TCR was taken from a woman aged 60-70 years with COVID-19, enrolled during active disease. The specimen was peripheral blood. The gene calls are TRBV19 and TRBJ2-2; the match to TRBD1 covers 8 bases. In DNA, the CDR3 is TGTGCCAGTATTCCTAGACAGGGGCTGTCCAGTTTGACCGGGGAGCTGTTTTTT. Protein: CASIPRQGLSSLTGELFF.